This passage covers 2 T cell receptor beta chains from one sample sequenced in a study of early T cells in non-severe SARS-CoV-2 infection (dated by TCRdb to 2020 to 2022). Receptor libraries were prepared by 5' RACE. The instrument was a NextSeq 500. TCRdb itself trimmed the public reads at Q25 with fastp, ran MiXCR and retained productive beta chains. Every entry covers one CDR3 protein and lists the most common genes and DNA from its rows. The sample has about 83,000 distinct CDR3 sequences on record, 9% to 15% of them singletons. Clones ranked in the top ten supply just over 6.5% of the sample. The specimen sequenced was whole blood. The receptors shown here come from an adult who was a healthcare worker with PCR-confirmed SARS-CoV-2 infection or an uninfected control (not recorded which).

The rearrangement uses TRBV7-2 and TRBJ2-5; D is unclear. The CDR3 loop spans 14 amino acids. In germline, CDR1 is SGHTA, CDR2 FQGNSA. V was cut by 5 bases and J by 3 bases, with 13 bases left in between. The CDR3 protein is CASSPRLLEETQYF. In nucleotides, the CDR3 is TGTGCCAGCAGCCCCCGATTGCTGGAAGAGACCCAGTACTTC.

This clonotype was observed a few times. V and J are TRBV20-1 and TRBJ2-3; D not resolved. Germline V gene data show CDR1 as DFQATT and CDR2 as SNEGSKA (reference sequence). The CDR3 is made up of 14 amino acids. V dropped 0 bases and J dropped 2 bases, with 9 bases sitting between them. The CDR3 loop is CSARDARHTDTQYF. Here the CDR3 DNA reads TGCAGTGCTAGAGATGCCAGACACACAGATACGCAGTATTTT.